The rows below give T cell receptor beta chains drawn from one sample of a study of blood T cells in healthy people across ages. Using its own MiXCR run on the 5' RACE reads, TCRdb lists one record per CDR3 protein. The data show roughly 1 million distinct CDR3 sequences, 20% to 25% seen once. The same sample was also studied in work on T cells of mothers and their children.

Sequencing was carried out using blood. These receptor sequences come from a girl aged 2 to 10 in good health. Each CDR3 is given with its conserved first and last residue. D genes are given only for firm matches. Size values are once, few and many counts, or a class for expanded clones, and some rows have none.

TRBD1	TRBV12-3/TRBV12-4	-	16	TRBJ1-4	CASSRSRTGENEKLFF	TGTGCCAGCAGTCGATCTCGGACAGGGGAGAATGAAAAACTGTTTTTT
TRBD2	TRBV4-2	-	16	TRBJ2-1	CASSRRTSGLHNEQFF	TGTGCCAGCAGCCGACGGACTAGCGGGCTACACAATGAGCAGTTCTTC
-	TRBV5-1	-	14	TRBJ1-1	CASSLAGDSSGAFF	TGCGCCAGCAGCTTGGCCGGGGACTCCTCGGGAGCTTTCTTT
TRBD2	TRBV7-9	few	18	TRBJ2-5	CASSPLAGRLRTQETQYF	TGTGCCAGCAGCCCGCTGGCCGGGAGGCTCCGAACGCAAGAGACCCAGTACTTC
TRBD1	TRBV29-1	few	11	TRBJ1-1	CSVGGDRAAFF	TGCAGCGTTGGCGGGGACAGGGCCGCTTTCTTT
-	TRBV6-6	-	12	TRBJ2-1	CASSSWLGKQFF	TGTGCCAGCAGTTCTTGGTTAGGGAAGCAGTTCTTC
-	TRBV19	few	13	TRBJ2-1	CASSIRVSNEQFF	TGTGCCAGTAGTATCAGGGTATCCAATGAGCAGTTCTTC
-	TRBV29-1	many	14	TRBJ1-4	CSADPGGGLEKLFF	TGCAGCGCCGACCCCGGGGGGGGCTTGGAAAAACTGTTTTTT
-	TRBV7-2	few	15	TRBJ2-1	CASSSWASSYNEQFF	TGTGCCAGCAGCTCTTGGGCAAGCTCCTACAATGAGCAGTTCTTC
TRBD1	TRBV15	-	14	TRBJ2-5	CATSRGTEQESQYF	TGTGCCACCAGCAGGGGGACAGAACAAGAGTCCCAGTACTTC
TRBD2	TRBV7-3	-	16	TRBJ2-1	CASSLTWRGGLNEQFF	TGTGCCAGCAGCTTAACGTGGCGGGGGGGACTCAATGAGCAGTTCTTC
TRBD2	TRBV28	-	14	TRBJ2-5	CASTGGTKGETQYF	TGTGCCAGCACCGGGGGGACGAAGGGGGAGACCCAGTACTTC
TRBD2	TRBV11-2	few	15	TRBJ2-5	CASRRLAGAQETQYF	TGTGCCAGCAGACGACTAGCGGGGGCCCAAGAGACCCAGTACTTC
-	TRBV12-3/TRBV12-4	few	13	TRBJ2-4	CASSSALGNIQYF	TGTGCCAGCAGTTCCGCTCTTGGAAACATTCAGTACTTC
TRBD1	TRBV28	-	15	TRBJ2-7	CASSHRDRGPSEQYF	TGTGCCAGCAGTCACCGGGACAGGGGGCCTTCCGAGCAGTACTTC
TRBD2	TRBV11-3	-	16	TRBJ2-1	CASSPGTSGLNNEQFF	TGTGCCAGCAGCCCCGGGACTAGCGGACTAAACAATGAGCAGTTCTTC
-	TRBV4-1	-	16	TRBJ1-2	CASSQDYPRQPYGYTF	TGCGCCAGCAGCCAAGACTACCCGAGACAGCCCTATGGCTACACCTTC
TRBD2	TRBV9	few	14	TRBJ2-1	CASSPWTSGNEQFF	TGTGCCAGCAGCCCCTGGACTAGCGGCAATGAGCAGTTCTTC
-	TRBV11-2	-	14	TRBJ1-6	CASSLWGLNSPLHF	TGTGCCAGCAGCTTATGGGGGCTCAATTCACCCCTCCACTTT
-	TRBV21-1	few	16	TRBJ2-2	CASSKGGTEFTGELFF	TGTGCCAGCAGCAAAGGGGGGACAGAATTTACCGGGGAGCTGTTTTTT
TRBD1	TRBV29-1	few	17	TRBJ2-2	CSVETSTDRADTGELFF	TGCAGCGTTGAAACGTCGACGGACAGGGCGGACACCGGGGAGCTGTTTTTT
-	TRBV4-1	-	15	TRBJ2-7	CASSQGPGQVYEQYF	TGCGCCAGCAGCCAAGGCCCAGGGCAGGTCTACGAGCAGTACTTC
-	TRBV7-3	few	15	TRBJ2-1	CASSLEADPYNEQFF	TGTGCCAGCAGCTTAGAGGCGGATCCATACAATGAGCAGTTCTTC
-	TRBV20-1	few	13	TRBJ2-2	CSASRGNFGELFF	TGCAGTGCTAGCCGCGGGAACTTCGGGGAGCTGTTTTTT
-	TRBV25-1	few	12	TRBJ1-1	CASSSTRDKAFF	TGTGCCAGCAGTTCGACGCGGGATAAAGCTTTCTTT
-	TRBV20-1	-	14	TRBJ2-4	CSVEWRGLGDIQYF	TGCAGTGTAGAATGGCGAGGGTTGGGAGACATTCAGTACTTC
TRBD1	TRBV29-1	-	16	TRBJ1-2	CSVEVPPGQADYDYTF	TGCAGCGTTGAAGTACCACCAGGACAGGCAGATTATGACTACACCTTC
-	TRBV13	few	16	TRBJ2-5	CASSLAGTKAQETQYF	TGTGCCAGCAGCTTAGCCGGGACAAAGGCACAAGAGACCCAGTACTTC
-	TRBV4-1	few	15	TRBJ2-2	CASSQTGPSTGELFF	TGCGCCAGCAGCCAGACGGGCCCTTCCACCGGGGAGCTGTTTTTT
TRBD2	TRBV9	-	19	TRBJ2-5	CASSAPTPLAGVPQETQYF	TGTGCCAGCAGCGCACCGACGCCTTTAGCGGGGGTCCCCCAAGAGACCCAGTACTTC
-	TRBV29-1	-	12	TRBJ2-7	CSVGLRDYEQYF	TGCAGCGTTGGATTGCGGGACTACGAGCAGTACTTC
TRBD1	TRBV5-1	-	15	TRBJ1-3	CASSPRQGFGNTIYF	TGCGCCAGCAGCCCCAGACAGGGGTTCGGAAACACCATATATTTT
-	TRBV28	few	16	TRBJ2-7	CASSLTPGPNSYEQYF	TGTGCCAGCAGTCTGACCCCGGGACCGAACTCCTACGAGCAGTACTTC
-	TRBV12-3/TRBV12-4	-	13	TRBJ1-5	CASSPGLGQPQHF	TGTGCCAGCAGTCCCGGACTTGGGCAGCCCCAGCATTTT
-	TRBV3-1	once	15	TRBJ2-3	CASSQGTTVTDTQYF	TGTGCCAGCAGCCAAGGGACTACCGTCACAGATACGCAGTATTTT
TRBD2	TRBV12-3/TRBV12-4	once	16	TRBJ2-5	CASSRTSGGAVETQYF	TGTGCCAGCAGCCGGACTAGCGGGGGGGCAGTAGAGACCCAGTACTTC
-	TRBV29-1	many	13	TRBJ2-2	CSVEGENTGELFF	TGCAGCGTTGAAGGGGAGAACACCGGGGAGCTGTTTTTT
TRBD1	TRBV12-3/TRBV12-4	few	15	TRBJ2-3	CASIETGKGTDTQYF	TGTGCCAGCATTGAGACAGGGAAGGGGACAGATACGCAGTATTTT
TRBD1	TRBV19	-	13	TRBJ2-7	CAVGQGESYEQYF	TGTGCCGTTGGACAGGGGGAATCCTACGAGCAGTACTTC
TRBD1	TRBV28	few	14	TRBJ1-5	CASSRRQGARPQHF	TGTGCCAGCAGTCGCCGACAGGGTGCTCGGCCCCAGCATTTT
-	TRBV2	many	10	TRBJ2-7	CASSQSEQYF	TGTGCCAGTTCTCAGAGCGAGCAGTACTTC
TRBD1	TRBV4-2	-	20	TRBJ1-1	CASSQAGFEGARGVNTEAFF	TGTGCCAGCAGCCAGGCGGGATTTGAGGGGGCCCGCGGGGTGAACACTGAAGCTTTCTTT
-	TRBV11-3	-	16	TRBJ2-7	CASSSPGHTIPYEQYF	TGTGCCAGCAGCTCACCGGGACACACTATTCCCTACGAGCAGTACTTC